The following is a T cell receptor beta chain sequence with its context. Its target is not known. This record belongs to a study of T cells after yellow fever vaccination. The study, taken as a whole, reports: Few clonotypes appeared in both CD4 and CD8 compartments. Post-booster repertoires again held most primary-vaccination clones (roughly 95% CD4, 88% CD8).

TCRdb re-derived calls from the 5' RACE reads in MiXCR, one entry per CDR3 protein. The repertoire holds about 58,000 distinct CDR3 sequences, with approximately 6.5% as singletons. This CDR3 has 15 residues. V lost 8 bases, J lost 2 bases, and 17 bases lay in between. Germline CDR1 is MNHEY and CDR2 is SMNVEV (reference sequence). This specimen consisted of CD8+ T cells sorted from PBMCs, obtained on the day of the first yellow fever vaccination. The TCR comes from a man aged 18 to 29 who received the YFV17D yellow fever vaccine. This chain joins TRBV27 and TRBJ2-3; a weak D match, TRBD2 (6 bases). DNA for the CDR3: TGTGCCAGCTCCTCTTGGACTACCATCACAGATACGCAGTATTTT. Translated: CASSSWTTITDTQYF.